The 19 T cell receptor beta chains below come from one sample, sequenced in a study of glioma-infiltrating T cells after dendritic cell vaccination (TCRdb year 2016). Libraries were prepared through the immunoSEQ multiplex PCR assay. Here the immuneACCESS table is served through TCRdb, limited to in-frame sequences with V and J called. Missing clones are a known gap in these copies; in checked studies unresolved V genes cover under half, and the rest lacks a known reason. Across this sample there are 75,000 to 100,000 clones, with about 80% seen only once. The ten largest clones take up 5.5% to 7% of the sample. Sequencing was performed on blood, taken before dendritic cell vaccination. These receptors were obtained from a human donor with glioblastoma.

The J gene is TRBJ1-5, the V gene TRBV25-1; D is ambiguous. Looked up from germline, CDR1 is MGHDK and CDR2 is SYGVNS. The germline V and J ends were trimmed by 3 bases and 0 bases, with 3 bases remaining between them. CDR3 length equals 13 residues. CDR3 loop: CASSDYSNQPQHF. The CDR3, as DNA: TGTGCCAGCAGTGACTATAGCAATCAGCCCCAGCATTTT.

This rearrangement joins TRBV11-1 to TRBJ1-5; D remains ambiguous. Germline lookup yields CDR1 SGHAT and CDR2 FQDESV (reference sequence). V was clipped by 1 base and J by 4 bases, with 5 bases between them. CDR3 length equals 13 residues. Here the CDR3 reads CASSLDLNQPQHF. As DNA, the CDR3 is TGTGCCAGCAGCTTAGATCTGAATCAGCCCCAGCATTTT.

The gene calls are TRBV5-1 and TRBJ2-7; 7 bases match TRBD2. The CDR3 loop spans 17 amino acids. Germline CDR1 and CDR2: SGHRS and YFSETQ. Trimming took 4 bases from V and 7 from J; bases not matched to a gene: 20. In DNA form, the CDR3 reads TGCGCCAGCAGCCCCTACAGGACTAGTACGTCTAATCTTGAGCAGTACTTC. Protein product: CASSPYRTSTSNLEQYF.

V is TRBV5-1 and J is TRBJ1-5; D is perhaps TRBD1 (6 bases). The germline gives CDR1 SGHRS, CDR2 YFSETQ. V lost 0 bases and J lost 7, with 11 bases in between. The CDR3 spans 14 residues. The CDR3 DNA is TGCGCCAGCAGCTTGGGGGAGGGGGAACAGCCCCAGCATTTT. Translating gives CASSLGEGEQPQHF.

V and J are TRBV19 and TRBJ1-2; TRBD1 matches at 7 bases. The CDR3 spans 14 residues. Germline CDR1 and CDR2: LNHDA and SQIVND (reference sequence). V was pared by 7 bases and J by 0 bases, with 5 bases of the junction left unmatched. The DNA for the CDR3 is TGTGCCAGTAAAAACAGGGGATCTAACTATGGCTACACCTTC. Its translation: CASKNRGSNYGYTF.

The rearrangement links TRBV7-9 to TRBJ2-7, with D maybe TRBD1 (5 bases). V dropped 0 bases and J dropped 4 bases, with 10 bases sitting between them. Per the germline V gene, CDR1 is SEHNR and CDR2 is FQNEAQ (reference sequence). CDR3 length: 14 amino acids. The CDR3, as DNA: TGTGCCAGCAGCTTAGCCAGGGAACGTTACGAGCAGTACTTC. This gives the protein CASSLARERYEQYF. Together with reference TRBV7-9 and TRBJ2-7, the CDR3 gives the full variable domain: DTGVSQNPRHKITKRGQNVTFRCDPISEHNRLYWYRQTLGQGPEFLTYFQNEAQLEKSRLLSDRFSAERPKGSFSTLEIQRTEQGDSAMYLCASSLARERYEQYFGPGTRLTVT.

The chain couples TRBV7-9 to TRBJ2-1; TRBD1 matches 7 bases. This CDR3 contains 16 residues. The trim removed 3 bases at V and 0 bases at J, leaving 5 bases unmatched. CDR1 and CDR2 (germline): SEHNR, FQNEAQ (reference sequence). The CDR3 DNA follows: TGTGCCAGCAGCTTCCGACAGGGATTCTCCTACAATGAGCAGTTCTTC. Encoded protein: CASSFRQGFSYNEQFF.

The CDR3 spells CASTLLHSGNTIYF. The CDR3 DNA reads TGTGCCAGCACCCTACTCCACTCTGGAAACACCATATATTTT. This chain uses TRBV2 with TRBJ1-3, with D uncertain. Trimming stripped 7 bases from V and 0 bases from J, with 10 bases between. This CDR3 spans 14 amino acids. The germline gives CDR1 SNHLY, CDR2 FYNNEI.

The chain carries TRBV7-9 and TRBJ1-4; D remains unclear. This CDR3 contains 13 residues. Trimming pared 3 bases from V and 5 bases from J, leaving 7 bases between. CDR1 is SEHNR, CDR2 FQNEAQ, per germline (reference sequence). This CDR3 reads CASSFSRNEKLFF. The CDR3 DNA is TGTGCCAGCAGCTTCTCGAGGAATGAAAAACTGTTTTTT.

The V gene is TRBV5-1, the J gene TRBJ2-2, with 7 bases fitting TRBD2. The CDR3 is 14 amino acids. V was clipped by 7 bases and J by 3 bases; unmatched bases: 6. The germline V gene has CDR1 SGHRS and CDR2 YFSETQ. The CDR3 loop is CASYVGGDTGELFF. The DNA for the CDR3 is TGCGCCAGCTATGTGGGAGGGGACACCGGGGAGCTGTTTTTT.

The chain is built from TRBV30 and TRBJ2-7; 9 bases are a match to TRBD2. Germline values: CDR1 GTSNPN, CDR2 SVGIG (reference sequence). The CDR3 is made up of 16 amino acids. The ends lost 2 bases at V and 4 bases at J; junction bases unmatched: 12. The CDR3: CAWSPLIAGGPYEQYF. CDR3 coding DNA: TGTGCCTGGAGTCCTTTAATCGCGGGAGGGCCGTACGAGCAGTACTTC.

The chain carries TRBV6-5 and TRBJ2-7; D might be TRBD2 (6 bases). Germline loops: CDR1 MNHEY, CDR2 SVGAGI. CDR3 length equals 14 residues. Between the trimmed V and J ends, which lost 6 bases and 4 bases, there was a span of 16 bases. The CDR3 sequence is CASSAAGGRYEQYF. DNA of the CDR3: TGTGCCAGCAGCGCGGCCGGAGGGCGATACGAGCAGTACTTC.

This chain joins TRBV10-3 and TRBJ2-2; D gene unclear. The CDR3 length is 14 residues. Germline lookup yields CDR1 ENHRY and CDR2 SYGVKD. V gave up 2 bases and J gave up 1 base, with 5 bases separating them. The CDR3: CAISEPWNTGELFF. CDR3 bases: TGTGCCATCAGTGAGCCCTGGAACACCGGGGAGCTGTTTTTT.

The genes are TRBV27 and TRBJ1-1, with a possible D match to TRBD1 (5 bases). The germline V gene has CDR1 MNHEY and CDR2 SMNVEV (reference sequence). V lost 3 bases and J 0 bases, leaving 23 bases between the germline ends. This CDR3 has 19 amino acids. The CDR3 bases are TGTGCCAGCAGTTTCCAACCGGGACCCGGAGGGAATATGAACACTGAAGCTTTCTTT. This sequence encodes CASSFQPGPGGNMNTEAFF.

V gene TRBV5-1 combines with J gene TRBJ1-1; 7 nucleotides line up with TRBD1. The CDR3 covers 13 residues. The V gene's germline CDR1 is SGHRS and CDR2 YFSETQ. Trimming at V came to 4 bases and at J to 5 bases, leaving 5 bases not matched to a gene. The CDR3 sequence: CASSPQGETEAFF. CDR3 bases: TGCGCCAGCAGCCCTCAGGGGGAGACTGAAGCTTTCTTT.

V gene TRBV5-6 combines with J gene TRBJ1-2, with TRBD1 matching 8 bases. Germline V gives CDR1 SGHDT, CDR2 YYEEEE. CDR3 size: 14 residues. The J segment lost 4 bases and the V segment lost 1 base, leaving 3 bases of the junction unmatched. CDR3 nucleotide sequence: TGTGCCAGCAGCTTGTTACAGGGGGGCTATGGCTACACCTTC. This encodes CASSLLQGGYGYTF.

The gene calls are TRBV19 and TRBJ1-5; D not resolved. V was trimmed by 3 bases and J by 0 bases, leaving 12 bases between them. Germline loops: CDR1 LNHDA, CDR2 SQIVND (reference sequence). The CDR3 spans 16 residues. CDR3 bases: TGTGCCAGTAGTATGCCAGGTTTCTTTAGCAATCAGCCCCAGCATTTT. This encodes CASSMPGFFSNQPQHF.

J is TRBJ2-1 and V is TRBV5-6; D not certain. The length of the CDR3 is 15 residues. CDR1 SGHDT and CDR2 YYEEEE come from the germline V gene. V was cut by 0 bases and J by 2 bases, with 9 bases left in between. CDR3 protein: CASSLGQITYNEQFF. CDR3 DNA: TGTGCCAGCAGCTTGGGGCAGATTACCTACAATGAGCAGTTCTTC.

The chain joins TRBV28 to TRBJ2-7; the D gene is possibly TRBD2 (7 bases). Looked up from germline, CDR1 is MDHEN and CDR2 is SYDVKM. CDR3 size: 17 residues. Trimming pared 0 bases from V and 0 bases from J, leaving 15 bases between. The CDR3 loop is CASSLWGGDTSSYEQYF. In nucleotides, the CDR3 is TGTGCCAGCAGTTTATGGGGGGGGGACACAAGCTCCTACGAGCAGTACTTC.